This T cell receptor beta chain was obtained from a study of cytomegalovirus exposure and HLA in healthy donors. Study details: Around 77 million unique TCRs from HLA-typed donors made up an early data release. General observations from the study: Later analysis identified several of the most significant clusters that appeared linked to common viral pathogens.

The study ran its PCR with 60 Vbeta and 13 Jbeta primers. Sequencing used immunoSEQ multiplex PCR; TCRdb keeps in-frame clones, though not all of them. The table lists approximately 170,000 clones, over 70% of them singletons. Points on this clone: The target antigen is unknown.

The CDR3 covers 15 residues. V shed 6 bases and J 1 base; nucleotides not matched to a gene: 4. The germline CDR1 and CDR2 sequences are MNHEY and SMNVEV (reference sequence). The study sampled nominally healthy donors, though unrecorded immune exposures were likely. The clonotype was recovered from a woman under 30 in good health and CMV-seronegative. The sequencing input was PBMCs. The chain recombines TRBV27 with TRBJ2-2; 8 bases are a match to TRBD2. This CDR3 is CASRTGGRNTGELFF. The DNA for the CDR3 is TGTGCCAGCAGGACGGGAGGGAGGAACACCGGGGAGCTGTTTTTT.